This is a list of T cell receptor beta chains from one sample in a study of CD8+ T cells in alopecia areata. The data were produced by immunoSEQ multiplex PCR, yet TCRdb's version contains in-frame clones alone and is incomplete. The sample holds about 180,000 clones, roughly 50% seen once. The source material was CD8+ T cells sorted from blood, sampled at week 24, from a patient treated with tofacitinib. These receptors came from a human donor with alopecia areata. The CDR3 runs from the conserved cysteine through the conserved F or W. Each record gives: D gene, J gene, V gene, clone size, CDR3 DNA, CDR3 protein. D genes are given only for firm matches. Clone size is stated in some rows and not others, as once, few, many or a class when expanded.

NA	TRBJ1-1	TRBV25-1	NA	TGTGCCAGCAGTGAATCGGGGAGGGGTTGGACTGAAGCTTTCTTT	CASSESGRGWTEAFF
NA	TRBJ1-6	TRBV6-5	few	TGTGCCAGCAACGACGACGGAAATAATTCACCCCTCCACTTT	CASNDDGNNSPLHF
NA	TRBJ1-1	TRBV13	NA	TGTGCCAGCAGCTTAGGGCAGGATGAAGCTTTCTTT	CASSLGQDEAFF
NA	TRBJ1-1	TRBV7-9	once	TGTGCCAGCAGCTGGTCCAACACTGAAGCTTTCTTT	CASSWSNTEAFF
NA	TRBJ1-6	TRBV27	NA	TGTGCCAGCAGTTCAGGGGTGATTTCACCCCTCCACTTT	CASSSGVISPLHF
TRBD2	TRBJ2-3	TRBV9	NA	TGTGCCAGCAGCGGGGCCAGCGGGGGGGCCACAGATACGCAGTATTTT	CASSGASGGATDTQYF
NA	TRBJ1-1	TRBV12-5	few	TGTGCTAGTGGGATAGGGTCTGAAGCTTTCTTT	CASGIGSEAFF
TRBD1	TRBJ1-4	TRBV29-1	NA	TGCAGCGTCGCCGGGACAGGGGATGCCACTAATGAAAAACTGTTTTTT	CSVAGTGDATNEKLFF
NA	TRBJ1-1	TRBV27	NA	TGTGCCAGCAGTTTAGCCCGAAGTACTGAAGCTTTCTTT	CASSLARSTEAFF
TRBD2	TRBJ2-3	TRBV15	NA	TGTGCCACCAGCAGAGTTAGCGGGGGCCTGAGCACAGATACGCAGTATTTT	CATSRVSGGLSTDTQYF
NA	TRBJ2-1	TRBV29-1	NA	TGCAGCGCCCTTCAGGGGGGTCCCTACAATGAGCAGTTCTTC	CSALQGGPYNEQFF
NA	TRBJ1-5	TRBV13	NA	TGTGCCAGCAGCTTAAATGGCAGGGATCAGCCCCAGCATTTT	CASSLNGRDQPQHF
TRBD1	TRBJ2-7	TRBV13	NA	TGTGCCAGCAGCTTTGACAGGGATTATCAGCAGTACTTC	CASSFDRDYQQYF